These 10 T cell receptor beta chains share one sample of origin, sequenced in a study of shared clonotypes between healthy human individuals. Sequencing used immunoSEQ multiplex PCR; TCRdb keeps in-frame clones, though not all of them. In the table there are 2 million to 2.5 million clones, approximately 93% of which are singletons. Material: naive CD4+ T cells from PBMCs. Regarding subset: CD45RA+ positively selected. The receptors were sampled from a man between 18 and 29 years old in good health. Some clones in this sample may be carry-over from other donors' samples.

This clone came up once. This chain joins TRBV30 and TRBJ1-4; weak D call: TRBD1 (5 bases). The CDR3 runs 15 residues. Germline loops: CDR1 GTSNPN, CDR2 SVGIG (reference sequence). Trimming removed 3 bases from V and 8 bases from J, with 19 bases in between. CDR3: CAWSDLSTGREKLFF. CDR3 in DNA: TGTGCCTGGAGCGACCTCAGTACAGGCCGGGAAAAACTGTTTTTT.

V is TRBV30 and J is TRBJ2-1, with 9 bases aligning to TRBD1. CDR3 length equals 15 residues. Germline lookup yields CDR1 GTSNPN and CDR2 SVGIG (reference sequence). V lost 3 bases and J lost 8; bases outside the gene matches: 11. The CDR3 loop reads CAWSFGQGILDEQFF. The CDR3 bases are TGTGCCTGGAGCTTCGGACAGGGGATCTTAGATGAGCAGTTCTTC.

This clone was recorded only once. The chain uses TRBV25-1 and TRBJ2-7, with D possibly TRBD2 on 7 matching bases. The V end was cut by 5 bases, the J end by 5 bases, with 16 bases between. Germline V lookup: CDR1 MGHDK, CDR2 SYGVNS. The CDR3 sequence is 14 residues long. This chain's CDR3 is CASSPWGGHDEQYF. CDR3 coding DNA: TGTGCCAGCAGTCCTTGGGGGGGGCACGACGAGCAGTACTTC.

The rearrangement links TRBV10-3 to TRBJ1-5; TRBD1 is a possible D gene (5 bases). V gave up 3 bases and J gave up 0 bases, with 9 bases separating them. This CDR3 region has 15 residues. Germline CDR1 ENHRY, CDR2 SYGVKD. CDR3 protein: CAISDGTASNQPQHF. In DNA, the CDR3 is TGTGCCATCAGTGACGGGACGGCTAGCAATCAGCCCCAGCATTTT.

In the case of this clone: Different DNA sequences within this sample yield the same CDR3. V gene TRBV30 combines with J gene TRBJ2-5; D is unclear. Per the germline V gene, CDR1 is GTSNPN and CDR2 is SVGIG (reference sequence). V lost 0 bases and J lost 5, with 4 bases in between. The CDR3 spans 11 residues. CDR3 sequence (DNA): TGTGCCTGGAGTGTATCGGAGACCCAGTACTTC. Translation: CAWSVSETQYF.

The chain joins TRBV9 to TRBJ2-7, with TRBD2 as a possible D gene (6 bases). V was shortened by 3 bases and J by 6 bases, with 13 bases between the two germline ends. Germline CDR1 reads SGDLS; CDR2 reads YYNGEE. The CDR3 has 13 amino acids. The DNA of the CDR3 is TGTGCCAGCAGCGGACTAGTTGGCCTCGAGCAGTACTTC. Translating gives CASSGLVGLEQYF.

The CDR3 DNA is TGTGCCTGGAACCTCGGACAGGGAGGAGACACCATATATTTT. This translates into CAWNLGQGGDTIYF. The chain has TRBV30 and TRBJ1-3, with 8 positions matching TRBD1. The CDR3 is 14 amino acids. Looked up from germline, CDR1 is GTSNPN and CDR2 is SVGIG (reference sequence). V trimming: 4 bases; J trimming: 8 bases; junction bases outside the gene matches: 10.

The chain recombines TRBV18 with TRBJ2-4; D might be TRBD2 (6 bases). V lost 5 bases and J lost 3, with 14 bases in between. The CDR3 covers 15 residues. Germline CDR1 KGHSH, CDR2 LQKENI. Written as DNA, the CDR3 is TGTGCCAGCTCAACGAATTCCGGGAGCAAAAACATTCAGTACTTC. Its protein is CASSTNSGSKNIQYF.

The V and J genes are TRBV11-3 and TRBJ2-1; 7 nucleotides align to TRBD1. Germline lookup yields CDR1 SGHNT and CDR2 YENEEA. CDR3 length: 14 amino acids. Trimming took 5 bases from V and 8 from J; bases not matched to a gene: 9. CDR3 region: CASSTRQGVDEQFF. The CDR3 coding sequence is TGTGCCAGCAGCACTCGACAGGGAGTGGATGAGCAGTTCTTC.

The V and J genes are TRBV18 and TRBJ1-2; 7 nucleotides line up with TRBD1. Per the germline V gene, CDR1 is KGHSH and CDR2 is LQKENI. With V trimmed by 6 bases and J by 7 bases, 8 bases remained unmatched. The CDR3 is made up of 13 amino acids. The chain's CDR3 is CASSRQGGVGYTF. The CDR3 nucleotides are TGTGCCAGCTCCCGACAGGGAGGGGTTGGCTACACCTTC.